The 17 T cell receptor beta chains below all came from one sample that was sequenced in a study of cytomegalovirus exposure and HLA in healthy donors. Sequenced by immunoSEQ multiplex PCR; TCRdb stores in-frame clones only, minus some. In the table there are fewer than 250,000 clones, roughly 87% of which are singletons. Sequenced material: PBMCs. The source of these receptors is a woman under 30 in good health and CMV-seropositive.

This sequence joins TRBV28 and TRBJ2-7, with 7 bases fitting TRBD2. The J segment lost 3 bases and the V segment lost 5 bases, leaving 10 bases of the junction unmatched. CDR3 size: 15 residues. Germline-derived CDR1 and CDR2 are MDHEN and SYDVKM. The CDR3 DNA reads as TGTGCCAGCAGTCCTCTGGGGGGGGGTTACTACGAGCAGTACTTC. This codes for CASSPLGGGYYEQYF.

The V call is TRBV29-1, the J call TRBJ1-1; the D is unclear. V was pared by 4 bases and J by 0 bases, with 9 bases between. The germline V gene has CDR1 SQVTM and CDR2 ANQGSEA. The CDR3 covers 13 residues. In DNA form, the CDR3 reads TGCAGCGTTGCGGTACCCATGAACACTGAAGCTTTCTTT. Protein product: CSVAVPMNTEAFF.

The chain recombines TRBV27 with TRBJ2-1; TRBD2 matches 11 bases. The CDR3 is made up of 15 amino acids. With V trimmed by 4 bases and J by 5 bases, 4 bases remained unmatched. Germline CDR1 is MNHEY and CDR2 is SMNVEV (reference sequence). The CDR3 sequence: CASSYGTSGNNEQFF. In DNA form, the CDR3 reads TGTGCCAGCAGTTACGGGACTAGCGGAAACAATGAGCAGTTCTTC.

Points on this clone: Other DNA sequences of this sample code for an identical CDR3. The CDR3 nucleotides read TGCGCCAGCAGCTTGGGACAGGGAGGCTACGAGCAGTACTTC. This sequence encodes CASSLGQGGYEQYF. The genes are TRBV5-1 and TRBJ2-7, with D possibly TRBD1 on 7 matching bases. The V gene lost 0 bases and the J gene lost 3 bases, with 10 bases spanning the gap. CDR1 and CDR2 from the germline V gene are SGHRS and YFSETQ. This CDR3 comprises 14 residues.

The chain recombines TRBV9 with TRBJ1-3; D might be TRBD1 (6 bases). Germline V gene data show CDR1 as SGDLS and CDR2 as YYNGEE. The V end lost 4 bases, the J end lost 2 bases, and 13 bases lay between the germline ends. The CDR3 has 15 amino acids. CDR3 sequence: CASSRGGGPGNTIYF. The DNA for the CDR3 is TGTGCCAGCAGCCGCGGGGGGGGGCCTGGAAACACCATATATTTT.

This clone was counted only a few times. The chain has TRBV2 and TRBJ2-2; tentatively, D is TRBD1 (6 bases). V gave up 6 bases and J gave up 10 bases, with 21 bases separating them. Germline assignment: CDR1 SNHLY and CDR2 FYNNEI. This CDR3 has 15 residues. The chain's CDR3 is CASRRSRSQGEELFF. In DNA form, the CDR3 reads TGTGCCAGCAGACGATCTCGCTCACAGGGCGAGGAGCTGTTTTTT.

This clone has only one observation. This chain uses TRBV14 with TRBJ1-2, with 9 bases lining up with TRBD1. This CDR3 contains 14 residues. Looked up from germline, CDR1 is SGHDN and CDR2 is FVKESK. J lost 8 bases, V lost 1 base, and 5 bases had no gene match. The chain's CDR3 is CASSQVTGGPGYTF. The DNA for the CDR3 is TGTGCCAGCAGCCAAGTTACAGGGGGCCCAGGCTACACCTTC.

The chain is built from TRBV9 and TRBJ2-1; D perhaps matches TRBD2 (7 bases). Germline V gene lookup returns CDR1 SGDLS and CDR2 YYNGEE. The CDR3 consists of 14 residues. Trimming shortened V by 5 bases and J by 7 bases, and 16 bases separated the two germline ends. This chain's CDR3 is CASRQGGRANEQFF. The CDR3 DNA reads as TGTGCCAGCAGGCAAGGGGGGAGGGCTAATGAGCAGTTCTTC.

The chain is built from TRBV6-5 and TRBJ2-7, with 7 bases lining up with TRBD1. The CDR3 is made up of 12 amino acids. V lost 8 bases to trimming and J lost 2 bases; unmatched junction nucleotides: 3. Germline values: CDR1 MNHEY, CDR2 SVGAGI. The CDR3 spells CASQQGTYEQYF. In DNA form, the CDR3 reads TGTGCCAGCCAACAGGGGACCTACGAGCAGTACTTC.

V gene TRBV30 combines with J gene TRBJ1-1; 8 positions agree with TRBD1. The CDR3 is made up of 15 amino acids. In germline, CDR1 is GTSNPN, CDR2 SVGIG (reference sequence). Unmatched junction bases numbered 8, after V lost 3 bases and J lost 2 bases. DNA for the CDR3: TGTGCCTGGAGCCCTATCGGACAGGGAAACACTGAAGCTTTCTTT. Translating it yields CAWSPIGQGNTEAFF.

The chain employs TRBV4-1 and TRBJ2-7, with TRBD2 matching 11 bases. The CDR3 is 17 residues long. Trimming took 1 base from V and 4 from J; bases not matched to a gene: 9. CDR1 is MGHRA and CDR2 is YSYEKL in the germline V gene. The CDR3 DNA follows: TGCGCCAGCAGCCAAGCGGTAACTAGCGGGAGTGGGTACGAGCAGTACTTC. Protein: CASSQAVTSGSGYEQYF.

The chain carries TRBV7-3 and TRBJ2-1; 7 nucleotides line up with TRBD2. J was trimmed by 9 bases and V by 1 base; bases with no gene match: 9. There are 15 residues in the CDR3. The germline V gene has CDR1 SGHTA and CDR2 FQGTGA. The CDR3 loop reads CASSLMSGGLAEQFF. CDR3 sequence (DNA): TGTGCCAGCAGCTTAATGTCGGGAGGACTTGCTGAGCAGTTCTTC.

The chain employs TRBV5-6 and TRBJ2-7, with 7 bases fitting TRBD1. The V gene end was trimmed by 1 base and the J gene end by 3 bases; junction bases not matched to a gene: 13. The germline CDR1 and CDR2 sequences are SGHDT and YYEEEE. The CDR3 runs 17 residues. The CDR3: CASSLFVRDRRVYEQYF. As DNA, the CDR3 is TGTGCCAGCAGCTTGTTTGTCCGGGACAGAAGAGTCTACGAGCAGTACTTC.

The rearrangement uses TRBV5-1 and TRBJ1-4, with TRBD1 as a possible D gene (5 bases). There are 16 residues in the CDR3. Germline assignment: CDR1 SGHRS and CDR2 YFSETQ. Trimming took 0 bases from V and 7 from J, leaving 16 bases between them. The CDR3 is CASSLADGGRGEKLFF. The CDR3 coding sequence is TGCGCCAGCAGCTTGGCCGACGGGGGTCGGGGTGAAAAACTGTTTTTT.

This chain connects TRBV9 to TRBJ2-1, with 7 bases identical to TRBD2. The length of the CDR3 is 15 residues. V shed 2 bases and J 2 bases; nucleotides not matched to a gene: 4. From germline, CDR1 is SGDLS and CDR2 YYNGEE. CDR3 nucleotides: TGTGCCAGCAGCGTCCGACTAGCTCCCTACAATGAGCAGTTCTTC. This sequence encodes CASSVRLAPYNEQFF.

The chain couples TRBV6-5 to TRBJ2-7, with D possibly TRBD2 on 6 matching bases. V was pared by 2 bases and J by 3 bases, with 11 bases between. The CDR3 contains 14 residues. Per germline, CDR1 MNHEY and CDR2 SVGAGI. Here the CDR3 reads CASSYGRNDYEQYF. CDR3 coding DNA: TGTGCCAGCAGTTACGGGAGGAACGACTACGAGCAGTACTTC.

The rearrangement uses TRBV25-1 and TRBJ1-2, with D uncertain. Germline loops: CDR1 MGHDK, CDR2 SYGVNS. V was pared by 6 bases and J by 1 base, with 9 bases between. The CDR3 has 13 amino acids. The CDR3 DNA reads TGTGCCAGCAGCTGGGCCCTTAACTATGGCTACACCTTC. This translates into CASSWALNYGYTF.